These T cell receptor beta chains were read from a single sample in a study of cytomegalovirus exposure and HLA in healthy donors. The protocol was immunoSEQ multiplex PCR, while the TCRdb copy is restricted to in-frame clones and leaves out a portion. This table has 160,000 or so clones, roughly 80% appearing once. The material sequenced was PBMCs. All receptors come from a man aged 50 or older in good health and CMV-seropositive. CDR3s include the opening cysteine and the closing phenylalanine or tryptophan. Fields, in order: V gene, D gene, clone size, J gene, CDR3 protein, CDR3 DNA. A D gene is named only where the DNA matches it firmly. Clone size, where shown, is once, few, many, or a class for clones that have expanded.

v_gene: TRBV5-1
d_gene: TRBD1
abundance: .
j_gene: TRBJ2-7
CDR3aa: CASSFYRTGDEQYF
CDR3nt: TGCGCCAGCAGCTTTTATCGGACAGGGGACGAGCAGTACTTC

v_gene: TRBV9
d_gene: TRBD1
abundance: .
j_gene: TRBJ2-7
CDR3aa: CASSVGTGVGYEQYF
CDR3nt: TGTGCCAGCAGCGTAGGTACAGGGGTGGGCTACGAGCAGTACTTC

v_gene: TRBV11-1
d_gene: .
abundance: few
j_gene: TRBJ2-1
CDR3aa: CASSFFSGPTGEQFF
CDR3nt: TGTGCCAGCAGCTTTTTTAGCGGTCCTACAGGTGAGCAGTTCTTC

v_gene: TRBV2
d_gene: .
abundance: .
j_gene: TRBJ1-2
CDR3aa: CASSEPGGYTF
CDR3nt: TGTGCCAGCAGTGAACCGGGTGGCTACACCTTC

v_gene: TRBV6-1
d_gene: TRBD1
abundance: once
j_gene: TRBJ2-1
CDR3aa: CASNLRQGQSEQFF
CDR3nt: TGTGCCAGCAACTTGAGACAGGGCCAGAGCGAGCAGTTCTTC

v_gene: TRBV28
d_gene: .
abundance: few
j_gene: TRBJ1-1
CDR3aa: CASSLGGRRGTEAFF
CDR3nt: TGTGCCAGCAGTCTAGGGGGGCGGCGGGGGACTGAAGCTTTCTTT

v_gene: TRBV11-2
d_gene: TRBD2
abundance: few
j_gene: TRBJ2-5
CDR3aa: CASSPWGGRALGETQYF
CDR3nt: TGTGCCAGCAGCCCCTGGGGGGGGAGGGCCTTGGGGGAGACCCAGTACTTC

v_gene: TRBV5-8
d_gene: .
abundance: .
j_gene: TRBJ2-2
CDR3aa: CASSMVRAGTGELFF
CDR3nt: TGTGCCAGCAGCATGGTGCGGGCGGGCACCGGGGAGCTGTTTTTT

v_gene: TRBV7-2
d_gene: TRBD1
abundance: .
j_gene: TRBJ1-5
CDR3aa: CASSLGDSTQHF
CDR3nt: TGTGCCAGCAGCTTAGGGGACAGTACCCAGCATTTT

v_gene: TRBV5-1
d_gene: .
abundance: .
j_gene: TRBJ1-1
CDR3aa: CASSQRGGGNTEAFF
CDR3nt: TGCGCCAGCAGCCAGCGCGGAGGCGGGAACACTGAAGCTTTCTTT

v_gene: TRBV11-2
d_gene: .
abundance: .
j_gene: TRBJ2-1
CDR3aa: CASSLRIADEQFF
CDR3nt: TGTGCCAGCAGCTTAAGAATAGCCGATGAGCAGTTCTTC

v_gene: TRBV9
d_gene: TRBD2
abundance: .
j_gene: TRBJ2-1
CDR3aa: CASSFRDYQDEQFF
CDR3nt: TGTGCCAGCAGCTTCCGGGACTACCAGGATGAGCAGTTCTTC

v_gene: TRBV5-1
d_gene: TRBD1
abundance: .
j_gene: TRBJ1-2
CDR3aa: CASSRDSYGYTF
CDR3nt: TGCGCCAGCTCACGGGACAGCTATGGCTACACCTTC

v_gene: TRBV9
d_gene: TRBD1
abundance: .
j_gene: TRBJ1-2
CDR3aa: CASSVGQGPAHTF
CDR3nt: TGTGCCAGCAGCGTTGGACAGGGGCCGGCCCACACCTTC

v_gene: TRBV2
d_gene: TRBD1
abundance: .
j_gene: TRBJ1-2
CDR3aa: CASRRPRQGTPGGYTF
CDR3nt: TGTGCCAGCAGACGCCCAAGACAGGGGACCCCGGGGGGCTACACCTTC

v_gene: TRBV30
d_gene: TRBD2
abundance: .
j_gene: TRBJ2-1
CDR3aa: CAYQAAGGLSYNEQFF
CDR3nt: TGTGCCTACCAAGCGGCGGGAGGGCTATCCTACAATGAGCAGTTCTTC

v_gene: TRBV7-2
d_gene: .
abundance: once
j_gene: TRBJ1-4
CDR3aa: CASSLTGRGSTNEKLFF
CDR3nt: TGTGCCAGCAGCTTAACAGGGAGGGGTTCGACTAATGAAAAACTGTTTTTT

v_gene: TRBV6-1
d_gene: .
abundance: .
j_gene: TRBJ1-3
CDR3aa: CASSEQGGGLF
CDR3nt: TGTGCCAGCAGTGAACAAGGGGGGGGGTTGTTT

v_gene: TRBV30
d_gene: .
abundance: .
j_gene: TRBJ1-1
CDR3aa: CAWSIGALKAFF
CDR3nt: TGTGCCTGGAGTATTGGGGCGCTAAAAGCTTTCTTT

v_gene: TRBV28
d_gene: .
abundance: .
j_gene: TRBJ1-1
CDR3aa: CASSFTGQNTEAFF
CDR3nt: TGTGCCAGCAGTTTTACAGGCCAGAACACTGAAGCTTTCTTT

v_gene: TRBV29-1
d_gene: TRBD1
abundance: .
j_gene: TRBJ2-1
CDR3aa: CSVETGSRYGSYNEQFF
CDR3nt: TGCAGCGTTGAGACAGGGTCAAGGTACGGGTCCTACAATGAGCAGTTCTTC

v_gene: TRBV10-3
d_gene: TRBD1
abundance: .
j_gene: TRBJ2-7
CDR3aa: CAISEPTGVSYEQYF
CDR3nt: TGTGCCATCAGTGAGCCTACAGGGGTAAGCTACGAGCAGTACTTC

v_gene: TRBV7-8
d_gene: .
abundance: .
j_gene: TRBJ1-2
CDR3aa: CASSLARGSMVRSYTF
CDR3nt: TGTGCCAGCAGCTTAGCGCGGGGCAGCATGGTCCGTAGCTACACCTTC

v_gene: TRBV28
d_gene: TRBD2
abundance: .
j_gene: TRBJ2-1
CDR3aa: CASSHSGAGSYNEQFF
CDR3nt: TGTGCCAGCAGTCACAGCGGGGCCGGCTCCTACAATGAGCAGTTCTTC

v_gene: TRBV5-1
d_gene: TRBD1
abundance: .
j_gene: TRBJ1-4
CDR3aa: CASSFSGQGSEKLFF
CDR3nt: TGCGCCAGCAGCTTCTCGGGACAGGGAAGTGAAAAACTGTTTTTT

v_gene: TRBV5-4
d_gene: .
abundance: .
j_gene: TRBJ2-6
CDR3aa: CASRRGGTGYFSGANVLTF
CDR3nt: TGTGCCAGCAGACGGGGGGGGACAGGGTATTTCTCTGGGGCCAACGTCCTGACTTTC

v_gene: TRBV30
d_gene: TRBD1
abundance: .
j_gene: TRBJ2-2
CDR3aa: CAWSRDSRGLFF
CDR3nt: TGTGCCTGGAGTCGGGACAGCCGCGGGTTGTTTTTT

v_gene: TRBV6-5
d_gene: .
abundance: .
j_gene: TRBJ2-5
CDR3aa: CASSQTKWRETQYF
CDR3nt: TGTGCCAGCAGTCAGACCAAATGGAGGGAGACCCAGTACTTC

v_gene: TRBV27
d_gene: TRBD2
abundance: .
j_gene: TRBJ2-3
CDR3aa: CASSSPGLARPTDTQYF
CDR3nt: TGTGCCAGCAGTAGCCCGGGACTAGCGAGACCCACAGATACGCAGTATTTT

v_gene: TRBV6-1
d_gene: .
abundance: .
j_gene: TRBJ1-1
CDR3aa: CASDPLRGTEAFF
CDR3nt: TGTGCCAGCGACCCACTTCGGGGCACTGAAGCTTTCTTT

v_gene: TRBV28
d_gene: TRBD1
abundance: .
j_gene: TRBJ1-1
CDR3aa: CASSRGQGRNTYTEAFF
CDR3nt: TGTGCCAGCAGCCGTGGACAGGGAAGGAACACTTACACTGAAGCTTTCTTT

v_gene: TRBV9
d_gene: TRBD2
abundance: .
j_gene: TRBJ2-1
CDR3aa: CASSVAAGGYNEQFF
CDR3nt: TGTGCCAGCAGCGTAGCGGCGGGAGGATACAATGAGCAGTTCTTC

v_gene: TRBV18
d_gene: .
abundance: few
j_gene: TRBJ1-1
CDR3aa: CASSKSGATEAFF
CDR3nt: TGTGCCAGCTCAAAGTCAGGGGCCACTGAAGCTTTCTTT

v_gene: TRBV11-2
d_gene: TRBD2
abundance: .
j_gene: TRBJ2-7
CDR3aa: CASSPRLAEGLYEQYF
CDR3nt: TGTGCCAGCAGCCCCAGACTAGCGGAAGGGCTCTACGAGCAGTACTTC